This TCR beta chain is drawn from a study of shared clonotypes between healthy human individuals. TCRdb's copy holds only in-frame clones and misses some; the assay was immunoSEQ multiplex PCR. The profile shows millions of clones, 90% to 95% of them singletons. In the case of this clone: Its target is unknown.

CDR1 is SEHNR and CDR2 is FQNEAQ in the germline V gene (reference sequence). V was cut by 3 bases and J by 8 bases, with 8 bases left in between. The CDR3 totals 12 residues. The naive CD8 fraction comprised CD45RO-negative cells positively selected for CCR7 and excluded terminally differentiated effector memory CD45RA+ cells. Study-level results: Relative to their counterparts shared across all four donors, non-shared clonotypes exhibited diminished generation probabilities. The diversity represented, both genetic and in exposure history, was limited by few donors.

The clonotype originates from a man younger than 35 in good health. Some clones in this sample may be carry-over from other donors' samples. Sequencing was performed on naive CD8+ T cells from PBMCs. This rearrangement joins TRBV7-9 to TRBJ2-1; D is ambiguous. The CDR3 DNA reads TGTGCCAGCAGCTTTTCCCCGGATGAGCAGTTCTTC. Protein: CASSFSPDEQFF.